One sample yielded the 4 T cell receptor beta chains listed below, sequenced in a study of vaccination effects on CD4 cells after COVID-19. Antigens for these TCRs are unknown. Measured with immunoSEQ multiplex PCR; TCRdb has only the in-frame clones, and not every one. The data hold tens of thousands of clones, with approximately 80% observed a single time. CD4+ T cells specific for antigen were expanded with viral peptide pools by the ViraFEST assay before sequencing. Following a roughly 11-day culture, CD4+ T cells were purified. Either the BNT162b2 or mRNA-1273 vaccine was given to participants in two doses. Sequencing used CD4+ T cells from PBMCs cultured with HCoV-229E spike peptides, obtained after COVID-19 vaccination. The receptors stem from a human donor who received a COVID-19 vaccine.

For the CDR3, the DNA is TGCGCCAGCAGCCAATACAGGGCTGCAACTAATGAAAAACTGTTTTTT. Its translation is CASSQYRAATNEKLFF. The chain couples TRBV4-1 to TRBJ1-4; D is perhaps TRBD1 (6 bases). Trimming removed 2 bases from V and 0 bases from J, with 10 bases in between. CDR3 length equals 16 residues. Germline V CDR1 and CDR2: MGHRA, YSYEKL.

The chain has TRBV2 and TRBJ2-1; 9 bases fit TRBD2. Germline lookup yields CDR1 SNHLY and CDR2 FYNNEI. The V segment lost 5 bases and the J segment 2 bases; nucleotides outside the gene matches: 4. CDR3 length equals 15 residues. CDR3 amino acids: CASSRLAGTYNEQFF. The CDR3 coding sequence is TGTGCCAGCAGTCGTCTAGCGGGGACCTACAATGAGCAGTTCTTC.

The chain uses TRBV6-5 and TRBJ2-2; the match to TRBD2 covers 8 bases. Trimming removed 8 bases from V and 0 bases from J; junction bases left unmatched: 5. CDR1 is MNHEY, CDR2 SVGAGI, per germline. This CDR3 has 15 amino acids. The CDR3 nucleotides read TGTGCCAGCTGGGCGGGGGGTTCGAACACCGGGGAGCTGTTTTTT. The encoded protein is CASWAGGSNTGELFF.

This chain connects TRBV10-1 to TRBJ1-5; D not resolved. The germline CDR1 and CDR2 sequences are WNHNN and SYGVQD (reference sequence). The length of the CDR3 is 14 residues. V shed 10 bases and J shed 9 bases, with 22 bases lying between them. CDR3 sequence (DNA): TGCGCCACCGGACTACAGTGGAAAAAAAGGCCCCAGCATTTT. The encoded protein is CATGLQWKKRPQHF.